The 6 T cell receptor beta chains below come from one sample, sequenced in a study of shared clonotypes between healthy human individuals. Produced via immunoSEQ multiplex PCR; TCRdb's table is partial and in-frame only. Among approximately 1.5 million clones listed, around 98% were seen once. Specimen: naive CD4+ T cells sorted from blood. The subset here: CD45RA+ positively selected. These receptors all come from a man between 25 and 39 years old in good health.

The CDR3 is CASVEREGYNEQFF. The DNA for the CDR3 is TGTGCCAGCGTTGAGCGGGAGGGTTACAATGAGCAGTTCTTC. V usage is TRBV2 and J usage is TRBJ2-1; 10 bases align to TRBD2. Trimming took 8 bases from V and 4 from J; bases not matched to a gene: 5. This CDR3 has 14 amino acids. Per germline, CDR1 SNHLY and CDR2 FYNNEI. Full variable domain (remainder filled in from reference TRBV2 and TRBJ2-1): EPEVTQTPSHQVTQMGQEVILRCVPISNHLYFYWYRQILGQKVEFLVSFYNNEISEKSEIFDDQFSVERPDGSNFTLKIRSTKLEDSAMYFCASVEREGYNEQFFGPGTRLTVL.

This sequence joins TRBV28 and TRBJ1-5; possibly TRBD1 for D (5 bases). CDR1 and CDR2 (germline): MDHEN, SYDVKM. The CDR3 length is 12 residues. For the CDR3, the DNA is TGTGTCGCGCAGGGCAGCAATCAGCCCCAGCATTTT. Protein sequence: CVAQGSNQPQHF. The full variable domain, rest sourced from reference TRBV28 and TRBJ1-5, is DVKVTQSSRYLVKRTGEKVFLECVQDMDHENMFWYRQDPGLGLRLIYFSYDVKMKEKGDIPEGYSVSREKKERFSLILESASTNQTSMYLCVAQGSNQPQHFGDGTRLSIL.

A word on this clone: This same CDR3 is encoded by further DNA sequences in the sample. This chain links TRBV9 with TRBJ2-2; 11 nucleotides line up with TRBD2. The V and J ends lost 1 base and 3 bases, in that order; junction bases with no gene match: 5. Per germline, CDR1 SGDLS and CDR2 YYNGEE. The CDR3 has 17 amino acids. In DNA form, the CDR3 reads TGTGCCAGCAGCGTACTACCGGGACTAGCGGACACCGGGGAGCTGTTTTTT. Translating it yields CASSVLPGLADTGELFF.

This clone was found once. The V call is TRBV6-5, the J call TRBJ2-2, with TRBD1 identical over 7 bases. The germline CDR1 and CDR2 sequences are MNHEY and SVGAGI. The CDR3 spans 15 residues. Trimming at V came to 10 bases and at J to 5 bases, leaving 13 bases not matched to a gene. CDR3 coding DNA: TGTGCCACCGGCGCTGGGACAGTTCTTACCGGGGAGCTGTTTTTT. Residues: CATGAGTVLTGELFF.

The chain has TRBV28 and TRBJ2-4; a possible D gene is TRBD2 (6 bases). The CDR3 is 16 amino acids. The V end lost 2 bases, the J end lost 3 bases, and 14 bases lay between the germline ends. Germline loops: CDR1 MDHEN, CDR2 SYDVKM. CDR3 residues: CASSLPLRGFKNIQYF. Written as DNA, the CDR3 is TGTGCCAGCAGTTTACCCCTCCGGGGGTTCAAAAACATTCAGTACTTC.

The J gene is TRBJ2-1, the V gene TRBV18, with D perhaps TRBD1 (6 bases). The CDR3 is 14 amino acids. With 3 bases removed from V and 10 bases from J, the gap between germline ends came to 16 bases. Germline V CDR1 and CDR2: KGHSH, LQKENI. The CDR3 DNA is TGTGCCAGCTCACCGACGGACAGTCGGGTAGAGCAGTTCTTC. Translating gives CASSPTDSRVEQFF.